Sequencing of this T cell receptor beta chain was carried out in a study of cytomegalovirus exposure and HLA in healthy donors. Study background: A preliminary data release comprised 80 million to 95 million unique TCRs obtained from HLA-typed donors.

On this clone: The antigen is undetermined.

Study-wide points: In an earlier analysis, most TCR beta V segments were productive about 87% or about 30% of the time. V- and J-gene trimming of TCR beta was linked (in a later analysis) to a missense DCLRE1C variant. A reported reduction in N-insertions relative to the approximately 600-donor mean was seen in an Asian-associated ancestry cluster in a later analysis.

Looked up from germline, CDR1 is SGHTS and CDR2 is YDEGEE. This CDR3 spans 14 amino acids. Trimming took 1 base from V and 4 from J, leaving 9 bases between them. PCR employed 60 Vbeta and 13 Jbeta primers. Measured with immunoSEQ multiplex PCR; TCRdb has only the in-frame clones, and not every one. The sample yields roughly 150,000 clones, roughly 80% seen once. J is TRBJ1-5 and V is TRBV5-8, with D maybe TRBD1 (6 bases). Sequencing was done on a sample of PBMCs. The clonotype originates from a man aged 35-49 years in good health and CMV-seropositive. The CDR3 is CASSLRRGNQPQHF. CDR3 coding DNA: TGTGCCAGCAGCTTGAGAAGGGGGAATCAGCCCCAGCATTTT.